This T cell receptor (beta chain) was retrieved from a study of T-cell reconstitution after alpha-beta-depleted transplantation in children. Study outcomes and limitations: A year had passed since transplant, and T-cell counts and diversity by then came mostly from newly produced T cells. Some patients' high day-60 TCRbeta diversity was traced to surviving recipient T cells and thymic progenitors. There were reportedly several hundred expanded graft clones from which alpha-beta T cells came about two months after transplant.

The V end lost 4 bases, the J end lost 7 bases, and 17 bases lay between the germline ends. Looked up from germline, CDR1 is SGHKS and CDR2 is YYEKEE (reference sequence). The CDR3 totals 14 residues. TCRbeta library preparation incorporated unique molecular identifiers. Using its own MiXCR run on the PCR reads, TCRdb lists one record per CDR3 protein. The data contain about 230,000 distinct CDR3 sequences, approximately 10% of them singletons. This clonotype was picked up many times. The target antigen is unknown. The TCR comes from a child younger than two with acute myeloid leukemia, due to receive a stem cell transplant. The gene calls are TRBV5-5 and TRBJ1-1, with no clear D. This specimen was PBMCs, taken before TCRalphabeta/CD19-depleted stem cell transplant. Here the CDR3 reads CASSGVVKTVEAFF. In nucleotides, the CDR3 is TGTGCCAGCAGCGGGGTGGTTAAAACAGTTGAAGCTTTCTTT.